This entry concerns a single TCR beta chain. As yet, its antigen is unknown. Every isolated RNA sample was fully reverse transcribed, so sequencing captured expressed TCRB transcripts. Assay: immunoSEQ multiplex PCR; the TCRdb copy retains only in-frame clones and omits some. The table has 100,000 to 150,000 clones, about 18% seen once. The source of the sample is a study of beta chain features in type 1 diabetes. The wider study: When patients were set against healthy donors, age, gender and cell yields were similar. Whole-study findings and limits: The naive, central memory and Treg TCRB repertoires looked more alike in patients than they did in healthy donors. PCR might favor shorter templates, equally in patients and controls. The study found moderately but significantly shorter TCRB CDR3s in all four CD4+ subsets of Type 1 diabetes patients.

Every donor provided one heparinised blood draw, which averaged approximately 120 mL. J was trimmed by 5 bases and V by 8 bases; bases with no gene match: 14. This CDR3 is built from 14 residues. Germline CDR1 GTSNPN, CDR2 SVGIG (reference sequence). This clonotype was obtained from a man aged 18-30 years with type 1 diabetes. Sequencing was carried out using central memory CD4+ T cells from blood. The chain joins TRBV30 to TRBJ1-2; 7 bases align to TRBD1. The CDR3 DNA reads TGTGCCGTCCCCCGACGGACAGGAGAATATGGCTACACCTTC. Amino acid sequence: CAVPRRTGEYGYTF.